The clone carrying this TCR beta chain has just one count. The target antigen is unknown. These data come from a study of cytomegalovirus exposure and HLA in healthy donors. Overall study results and limits: Later analysis identified about 17,000 TCR beta sequences associated with HLA alleles, using a false discovery rate threshold of 0.05. More clonal expansion characterized HLA-associated TCR beta chains than equally common others in a later analysis. Researchers counted some 150 TCR beta chains as cytomegalovirus-associated.

The junction had 12 bases not matched to a gene; V was cut back by 1 base and J by 6 bases. This CDR3 is built from 17 residues. Germline lookup yields CDR1 LGHNA and CDR2 YSLEER. With 60 Vbeta and 13 Jbeta primers, the PCR was carried out. The method was immunoSEQ multiplex PCR; TCRdb's version includes in-frame clones alone and lacks a portion of them. The sample holds 150,000 to 200,000 clones, over 60% seen once. V and J are TRBV4-3 and TRBJ2-3, with TRBD2 matching 8 bases. This sequence was found in a woman aged 40 to 55 in good health and CMV-seronegative. Sample: PBMCs. CDR3 coding DNA: TGCGCCAGCAGCCAAGGGAGAACTAGCGGAGCCGGGGATACGCAGTATTTT. Protein sequence: CASSQGRTSGAGDTQYF.